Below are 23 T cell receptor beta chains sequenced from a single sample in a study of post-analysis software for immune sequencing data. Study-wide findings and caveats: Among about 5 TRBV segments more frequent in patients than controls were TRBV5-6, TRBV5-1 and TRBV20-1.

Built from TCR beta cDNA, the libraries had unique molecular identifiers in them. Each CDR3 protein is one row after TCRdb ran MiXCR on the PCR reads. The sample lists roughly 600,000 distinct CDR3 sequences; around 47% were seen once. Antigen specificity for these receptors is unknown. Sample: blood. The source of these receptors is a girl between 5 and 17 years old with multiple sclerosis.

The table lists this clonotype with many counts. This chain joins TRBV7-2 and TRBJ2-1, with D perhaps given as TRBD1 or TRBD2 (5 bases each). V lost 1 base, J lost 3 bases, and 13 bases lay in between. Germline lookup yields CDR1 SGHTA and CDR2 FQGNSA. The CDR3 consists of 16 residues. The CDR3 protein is CASSLGILGGYNEQFF. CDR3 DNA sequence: TGTGCCAGCAGCTTAGGTATCCTTGGGGGCTACAATGAGCAGTTCTTC.

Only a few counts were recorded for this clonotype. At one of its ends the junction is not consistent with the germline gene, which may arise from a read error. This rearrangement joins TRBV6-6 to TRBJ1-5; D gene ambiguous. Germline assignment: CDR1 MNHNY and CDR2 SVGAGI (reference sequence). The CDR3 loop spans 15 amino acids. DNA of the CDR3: TGTGCCAGCAGTAACTCCCAACGGGGCAATCAGCCCCAGCATTTT. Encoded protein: CASSNSQRGNQPQHF.

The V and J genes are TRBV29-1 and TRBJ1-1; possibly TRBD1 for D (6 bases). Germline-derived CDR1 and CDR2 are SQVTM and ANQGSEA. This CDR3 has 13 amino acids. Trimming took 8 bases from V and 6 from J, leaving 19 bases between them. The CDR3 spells CSPRPFTGSEAFF. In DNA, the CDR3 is TGCAGCCCCAGACCATTTACAGGGTCTGAAGCTTTCTTT.

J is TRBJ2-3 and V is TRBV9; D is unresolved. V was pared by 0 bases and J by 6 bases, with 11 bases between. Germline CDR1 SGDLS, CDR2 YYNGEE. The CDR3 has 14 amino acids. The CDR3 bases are TGTGCCAGCAGCGTAGACTTCAGCAGGGATACGCAGTATTTT. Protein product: CASSVDFSRDTQYF. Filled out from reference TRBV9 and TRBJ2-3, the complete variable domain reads DSGVTQTPKHLITATGQRVTLRCSPRSGDLSVYWYQQSLDQGLQFLIQYYNGEERAKGNILERFSAQQFPDLHSELNLSSLELGDSALYFCASSVDFSRDTQYFGPGTRLTVL.

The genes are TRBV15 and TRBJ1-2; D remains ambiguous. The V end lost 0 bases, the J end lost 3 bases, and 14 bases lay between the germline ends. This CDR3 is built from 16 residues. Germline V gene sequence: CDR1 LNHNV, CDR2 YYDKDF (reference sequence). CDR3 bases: TGTGCCACCAGCAGAGATAAAGCCGCGTCGTACTATGGCTACACCTTC. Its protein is CATSRDKAASYYGYTF.

CDR3 loop: CATSDRARRLYNEQFF. The CDR3, as DNA: TGTGCCACCAGTGATAGGGCGAGACGGCTATACAATGAGCAGTTCTTC. This chain links TRBV24-1 with TRBJ2-1; D gene uncertain. This CDR3 has 16 amino acids. The germline V gene encodes CDR1 KGHDR and CDR2 SFDVKD. The V and J ends lost 3 bases and 4 bases respectively, with 15 bases between them.

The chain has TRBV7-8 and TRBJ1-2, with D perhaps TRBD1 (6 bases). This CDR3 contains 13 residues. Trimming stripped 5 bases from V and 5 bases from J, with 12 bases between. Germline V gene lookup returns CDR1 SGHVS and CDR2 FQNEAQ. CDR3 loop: CASSPGQSYGYTF. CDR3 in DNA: TGTGCCAGCAGCCCAGGACAGTCGTATGGCTACACCTTC.

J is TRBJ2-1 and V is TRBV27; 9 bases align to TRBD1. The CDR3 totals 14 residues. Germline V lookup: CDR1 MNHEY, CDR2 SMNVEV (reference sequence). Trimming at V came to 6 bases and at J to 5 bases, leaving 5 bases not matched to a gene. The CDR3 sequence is CASRRQGGNNEQFF. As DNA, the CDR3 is TGTGCCAGCAGAAGACAGGGGGGCAACAATGAGCAGTTCTTC.

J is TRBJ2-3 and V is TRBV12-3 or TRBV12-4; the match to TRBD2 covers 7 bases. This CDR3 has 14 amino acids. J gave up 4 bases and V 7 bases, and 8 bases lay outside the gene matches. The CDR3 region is CASTGGRAADTQYF. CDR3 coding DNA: TGTGCCAGCACGGGCGGGAGAGCCGCAGATACGCAGTATTTT.

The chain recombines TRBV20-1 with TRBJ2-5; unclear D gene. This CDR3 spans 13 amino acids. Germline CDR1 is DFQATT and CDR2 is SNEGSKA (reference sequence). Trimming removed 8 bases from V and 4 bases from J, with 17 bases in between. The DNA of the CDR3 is TGCAGTTTGGGGAAGGCGAGCCGAGAGACCCAGTACTTC. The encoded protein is CSLGKASRETQYF.

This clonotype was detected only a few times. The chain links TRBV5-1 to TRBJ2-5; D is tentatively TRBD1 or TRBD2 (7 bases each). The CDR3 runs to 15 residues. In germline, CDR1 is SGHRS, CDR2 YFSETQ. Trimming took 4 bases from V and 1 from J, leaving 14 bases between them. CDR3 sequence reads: CASSPGGQSQETQYF. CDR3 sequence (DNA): TGCGCCAGCAGCCCGGGGGGACAGTCCCAAGAGACCCAGTACTTC.

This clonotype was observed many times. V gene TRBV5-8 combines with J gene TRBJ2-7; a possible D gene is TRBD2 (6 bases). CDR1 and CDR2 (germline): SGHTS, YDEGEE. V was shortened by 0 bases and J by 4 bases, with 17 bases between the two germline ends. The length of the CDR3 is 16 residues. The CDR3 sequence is CASSLVPGGSGYEQYF. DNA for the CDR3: TGTGCCAGCAGCTTGGTCCCAGGAGGGAGTGGGTACGAGCAGTACTTC.

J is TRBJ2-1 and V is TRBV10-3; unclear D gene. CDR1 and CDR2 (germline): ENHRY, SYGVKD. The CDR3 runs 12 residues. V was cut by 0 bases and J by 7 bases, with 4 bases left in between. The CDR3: CAISESGNEQFF. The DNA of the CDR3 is TGTGCCATCAGTGAGTCCGGGAATGAGCAGTTCTTC.

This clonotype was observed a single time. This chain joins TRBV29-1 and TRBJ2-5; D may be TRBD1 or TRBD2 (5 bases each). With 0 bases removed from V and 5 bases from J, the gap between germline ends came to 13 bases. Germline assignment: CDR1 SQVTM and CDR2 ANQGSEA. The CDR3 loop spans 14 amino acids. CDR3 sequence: CSVEELGDEETQYF. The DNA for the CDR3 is TGCAGCGTTGAAGAATTAGGGGACGAGGAGACCCAGTACTTC.

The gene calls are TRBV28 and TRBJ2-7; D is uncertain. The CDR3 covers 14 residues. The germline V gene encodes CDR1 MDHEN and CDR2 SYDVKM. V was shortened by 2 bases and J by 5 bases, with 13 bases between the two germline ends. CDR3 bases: TGTGCCAGCAGTTTAGGGGAAACCGGGCACGAGCAGTACTTC. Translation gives CASSLGETGHEQYF.

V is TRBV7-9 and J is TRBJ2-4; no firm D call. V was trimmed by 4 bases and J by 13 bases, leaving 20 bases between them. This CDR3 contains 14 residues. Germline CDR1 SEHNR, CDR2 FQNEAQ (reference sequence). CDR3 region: CASSSDGYSREQYF. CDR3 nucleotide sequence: TGTGCCAGCAGCTCGGACGGATACTCTAGAGAGCAGTACTTC. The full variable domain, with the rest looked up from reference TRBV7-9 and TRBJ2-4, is DTGVSQNPRHKITKRGQNVTFRCDPISEHNRLYWYRQTLGQGPEFLTYFQNEAQLEKSRLLSDRFSAERPKGSFSTLEIQRTEQGDSAMYLCASSSDGYSREQYFGAGTRLSVL.

The CDR3 region has the DNA TGCAGTGCTAGAGAATCTAGCTCTCCCCAAGAGACCCAGTACTTC. Translation: CSARESSSPQETQYF. The chain couples TRBV20-1 to TRBJ2-5; perhaps TRBD2 as D (5 bases). Germline V CDR1 and CDR2: DFQATT, SNEGSKA (reference sequence). The V and J ends lost 0 bases and 1 base respectively, with 12 bases between them. The CDR3 runs to 15 residues.

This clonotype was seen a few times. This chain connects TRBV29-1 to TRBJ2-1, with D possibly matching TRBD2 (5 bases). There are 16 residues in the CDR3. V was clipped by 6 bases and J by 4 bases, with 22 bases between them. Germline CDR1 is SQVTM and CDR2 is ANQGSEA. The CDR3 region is CSVLNPYAREYNEQFF. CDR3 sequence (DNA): TGCAGCGTCCTGAATCCCTACGCGAGGGAGTACAATGAGCAGTTCTTC.

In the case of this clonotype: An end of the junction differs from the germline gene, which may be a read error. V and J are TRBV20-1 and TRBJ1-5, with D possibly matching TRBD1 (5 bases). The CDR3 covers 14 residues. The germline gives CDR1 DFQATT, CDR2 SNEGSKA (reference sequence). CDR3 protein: CNARDLQANQPQHF. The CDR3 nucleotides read TGCAATGCTAGAGATTTACAGGCCAATCAGCCCCAGCATTTT.

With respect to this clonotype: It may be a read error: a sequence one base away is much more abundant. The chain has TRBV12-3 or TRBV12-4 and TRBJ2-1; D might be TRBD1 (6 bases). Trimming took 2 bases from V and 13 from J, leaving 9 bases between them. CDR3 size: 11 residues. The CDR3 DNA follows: TGTGCCAGCAGTTTAAGGGGGACCCAGTTCTTC. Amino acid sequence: CASSLRGTQFF.

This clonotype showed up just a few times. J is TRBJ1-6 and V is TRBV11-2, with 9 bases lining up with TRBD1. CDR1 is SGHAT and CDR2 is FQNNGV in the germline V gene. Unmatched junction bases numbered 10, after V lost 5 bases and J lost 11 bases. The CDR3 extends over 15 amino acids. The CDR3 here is CASSQGTGIGTPLHF. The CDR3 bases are TGTGCCAGCAGCCAAGGGACAGGGATTGGGACACCCCTCCACTTT.

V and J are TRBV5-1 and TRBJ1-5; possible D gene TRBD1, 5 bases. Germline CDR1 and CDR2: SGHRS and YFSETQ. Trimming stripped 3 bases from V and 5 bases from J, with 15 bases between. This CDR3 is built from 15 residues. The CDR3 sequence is CASSSTPGQYQPQHF. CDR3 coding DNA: TGCGCCAGCAGCTCGACTCCGGGGCAGTATCAGCCCCAGCATTTT.

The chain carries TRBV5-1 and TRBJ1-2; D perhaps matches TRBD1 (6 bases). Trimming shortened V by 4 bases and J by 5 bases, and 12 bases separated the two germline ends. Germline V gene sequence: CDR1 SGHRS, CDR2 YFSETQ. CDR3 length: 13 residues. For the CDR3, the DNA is TGCGCCAGCAGCCGCGGGGACAATTATGGCTACACCTTC. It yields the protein CASSRGDNYGYTF. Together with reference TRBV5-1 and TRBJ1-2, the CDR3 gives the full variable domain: KAGVTQTPRYLIKTRGQQVTLSCSPISGHRSVSWYQQTPGQGLQFLFEYFSETQRNKGNFPGRFSGRQFSNSRSEMNVSTLELGDSALYLCASSRGDNYGYTFGSGTRLTVV.